This TCR beta chain was identified during a study of cytomegalovirus exposure and HLA in healthy donors. The V and J ends lost 3 bases and 2 bases, in that order; junction bases with no gene match: 4. The CDR3 is made up of 15 amino acids. Germline V gives CDR1 MDHEN, CDR2 SYDVKM. PCR used 60 Vbeta primers and 13 Jbeta primers. Produced via immunoSEQ multiplex PCR; TCRdb's table is partial and in-frame only. The sample includes about 98,000 clones, roughly two thirds of them seen just once. Sample: PBMCs. The chain couples TRBV28 to TRBJ1-1, with 9 bases aligning to TRBD1. The clonotype comes from a female donor in good health and CMV-seronegative. CDR3 in DNA: TGTGCCAGCAGTTTCGGACAGGGGCTTAACACTGAAGCTTTCTTT. Translation: CASSFGQGLNTEAFF.